The TCR beta chain under discussion was sequenced for a study of T cell repertoires in cytomegalovirus infection. Overall study context: Both a matching HLA type and CMV infection were indicated by public TCR beta signatures.

V was trimmed by 8 bases and J by 4 bases, leaving 15 bases between them. This CDR3 spans 14 amino acids. Details on this clonotype: Its antigen is as yet unknown.

MiXCR, run by TCRdb on the reads, gives a single entry per CDR3 protein. The sample includes roughly 990,000 distinct CDR3 sequences, approximately 31% seen only once; the top ten take roughly 13%. The clonotype was recovered from a human donor in good health (CMV status not recorded). Some clones in this sample may be carry-over from other donors' samples. The sample in question was cultured CD8+ T cells from PBMCs, obtained from culture after CMV antigen stimulation. The V gene is TRBV5-3, the J gene TRBJ2-2; no reliable D call. TRBV5-3 is flagged as an ORF with uncertain function. The CDR3 region has the DNA TGTGCCAGCAGCACGAGGACGGTCACCGGGGAGCTGTTTTTT. Translating gives CASSTRTVTGELFF.